The following is a TCR beta chain sequence with its context. Its specificity is not known. From blood CD8+ and CD4+ T cells, the TCR beta chain was sequenced. This record belongs to a study of CD8 T cells in Susac syndrome. Study-wide results and limits: The authors acknowledged that their TCR sequencing and HLA analysis involved a relatively small number of individuals.

Random hexamers were used to reverse transcribe an amount of roughly 0.45 to 1 ug RNA. Across 54 Vbeta and 13 Jbeta, immunoSEQ multiplex PCR amplified TCR beta CDR3. TCRdb recomputed calls from the immunoSEQ multiplex PCR reads with MiXCR, one row per CDR3 protein. Of 110,000 to 150,000 distinct CDR3 sequences listed, around 94% are singletons. The material sequenced was CD8+ T cells from PBMCs. This TCR was recovered from a human donor in good health.

In nucleotides, the CDR3 is TGCGCCAGCAGAGGTGAAGACAGTTTCACAGATACGCAGTATTTT. This encodes CASRGEDSFTDTQYF. The rearrangement joins TRBV5-1 to TRBJ2-3; possibly TRBD1 for D (5 bases). CDR1 and CDR2 (germline): SGHRS, YFSETQ. V dropped 5 bases and J dropped 2 bases, with 15 bases sitting between them. There are 15 residues in the CDR3.